The clone carrying this T cell receptor beta chain was seen a few times. What it recognizes is unknown. Healthy individuals who donated bone marrow served as the donors. The CDR3 runs 15 residues. Trimming removed 3 bases at V and 7 bases at J, with 14 bases between. The germline V gene has CDR1 SGDLS and CDR2 YYNGEE. The data stem from a study of cytomegalovirus exposure and HLA in healthy donors. General study findings and limits: The authors later found HLA-associated TCR beta chains more clonally expanded than equally common others. Association of 16,951 TCR beta sequences with HLA alleles was found at 0.05 false discovery rate in a later analysis.

60 Vbeta and 13 Jbeta primers were used in PCR. As originally analysed: Among the unique TCR beta chains that a later analysis counted, 70 million to 85 million in all, roughly 9.9 million were shared. Assay: immunoSEQ multiplex PCR; the TCRdb copy retains only in-frame clones and omits some. V and J calls and clone size are given by that table; D and trimming were obtained from the DNA. The repertoire includes under 40,000 clones, 75% to 85% of them detected once, and roughly 5.5% sits in the top ten. The chain employs TRBV9 and TRBJ1-6, with D tentatively TRBD1 (5 bases). Sequences were obtained from PBMCs. This sequence originates from a male donor in good health and CMV-seronegative. For the CDR3, the DNA is TGTGCCAGCAGCGAGTCCAGGGTATCCAATTCACCCCTCCACTTT. Translated: CASSESRVSNSPLHF.